This record concerns one TCR beta chain sequence. Its cognate antigen is unknown. This entry is derived from a study of cytomegalovirus exposure and HLA in healthy donors. Study information: The same platform was used for the 90 to 150 validation repertoires and the approximately 670 first-cohort repertoires, a later analysis reported.

The study's findings and limits: Across donors, most TCRs were seen rarely, yet some public ones were widespread.

The junction had 12 bases not matched to a gene; V was cut back by 8 bases and J by 7 bases. This CDR3 has 15 residues. Germline assignment: CDR1 MDHEN and CDR2 SYDVKM. The protocol was immunoSEQ multiplex PCR, while the TCRdb copy is restricted to in-frame clones and leaves out a portion. Of over 200,000 clones in the sample, 70% to 90% were seen once. The TCR was taken from a woman aged 18-29 years in good health and CMV-seronegative. The rearrangement joins TRBV28 to TRBJ2-1; 9 nucleotides agree with TRBD2. Source material: PBMCs. The CDR3 nucleotides read TGTGCCAGCTTTCCCCCGGGACTAGCAACAAATGAGCAGTTCTTC. Its protein product is CASFPPGLATNEQFF.